This TCR beta chain was profiled in a study of blood T cells in healthy people across ages (dated by TCRdb to about 2015). Some background on the complete study: Template switching captured roughly one uniquely barcoded TCR beta cDNA molecule per two T cells in model experiments. Two additional independent replicas of 1 million unique cDNA reads from the same blood draw were analyzed for two donors (one aged 18 to 29 and one aged 80 or older). Using deep sequencing normalized with unique cDNA molecular identifiers, the study measured how TCR beta repertoire diversity changes with age. Donors were grouped into four age groups: young (average about 15 years), middle-aged (over 35), aged (around 60) and long-lived (approximately 82). To avoid experimental bias, donors of different ages were distributed randomly across sequencing lanes. Paper-wide results and their limitations: Observed TCR beta diversity per million T cells fell roughly linearly with age, and a significant reduction was already apparent by age around 39. The percentage of naive T cells measured by flow cytometry correlated strongly with observed TCR beta diversity. Since profiling was done on bulk unsorted PBMCs, naive and antigen-experienced compartments could not be conclusively compared. Because donor CMV infection status was unknown, age-related changes in expanded clonotypes were potentially confounded. Compared with the aged group, more naive CD4+ T cells, fewer expanded clones and increased TCR diversity were shown by the long-lived group, suggesting age selection. Estimates of total diversity from one million sequenced T cells were regarded as lower bounds and underestimates.

The roughly 42 donors, aged roughly 6 to 95 years, were systemically healthy Caucasian individuals from Russia. Ten milliliters of peripheral blood were drawn from each donor into EDTA-treated Vacutainer tubes. Ficoll-Paque density-gradient centrifugation was used to isolate PBMCs, with at least 7 million per sample. Total RNA, at least 6 micrograms per sample, was extracted from PBMCs with Trizol reagent. The percentages of naive CD45RAhigh/CD27high T cells were determined by flow cytometry on a PBMC aliquot from every donor. To prepare the library, 5' RACE was applied. Sequencing used an Illumina HiSeq 2500. A second PCR of about 6 to 11 cycles was performed with a sample-barcoded 5' primer and a J-beta primer mix. A template-switch 5' adaptor carrying 12 random nucleotides introduced a unique molecular identifier onto each TCR beta cDNA molecule. At least 2.5 million CDR3-containing paired-end reads were obtained from each sample. First-strand cDNA was synthesized from all RNA with the Mint cDNA synthesis kit, primed by a TRBC-specific oligonucleotide. Following uracil-DNA glycosylase treatment, all cDNA underwent a first 18-cycle PCR with the universal primers M1SS and BC2_uni_R. Processing in the source paper ran as follows. Each sample was normalized by randomly selecting 1 million high-quality reads, each carrying a distinct molecular identifier. Reads sharing molecular identifiers were discarded rather than binned into consensus sequences. MiTCR, with a Q25 quality threshold and the strictest error-elimination algorithm, was used for CDR3 identification, clonotype clustering and error correction. Lower-bound total TCR beta diversity was estimated with a nonparametric unseen species model using Euler transformation. TCRdb passed the public sequencing reads through fastp at Q25 and MiXCR, retaining productive beta sequences. Rows with a matching CDR3 protein are joined into one entry that keeps the most common DNA and genes. The V and J calls were determined by TCRdb, not by the authors. This sample is represented by about 570,000 distinct CDR3 sequences; roughly a quarter of them were singletons. Jointly, the top ten make up 15% to 20% of the sample.

This clonotype was found a few times. Its antigen specificity is not known. It has no much larger one-base neighbor in the sample; base qualities were not kept. The CDR3 spans 14 residues, from the cysteine through the phenylalanine. Of the read, only the CDR3 DNA is kept; its 42 bases are in frame from base 1. The V end loses 1 base and the J end loses 3 bases, and a stretch of 11 bases separates them. CDR1 is given as SGHRS and CDR2 as YFSETQ, both from the germline V gene. This receptor was taken from a woman between 65 and 79 years old in good health. The material sequenced was blood. The rearranged chain carries TRBV5-1 and TRBJ2-7; the D gene assignment is perhaps TRBD1 or TRBD2, with each matching 6 bases. The CDR3 loop reads CASSLSGEVYEQYF. The nucleotide sequence is TGCGCCAGCAGCTTGTCAGGGGAGGTCTACGAGCAGTACTTC.